This TCR beta chain is drawn from a study of beta chain features in type 1 diabetes. Study-wide points: Moderately but significantly shorter TCRB CDR3s were found in Type 1 diabetes patients in all four CD4+ subsets.

A single heparinised draw of roughly 120 mL on average was taken per donor. The V end lost 4 bases, the J end lost 4 bases, and 5 bases lay between the germline ends. The germline V gene has CDR1 SGHNT and CDR2 YYREEE (reference sequence). The CDR3 length is 12 residues. Notes on this clone: Its specificity is not known.

The whole isolated RNA underwent reverse transcription, so sequencing captured expressed TCRB transcripts. The assay was immunoSEQ multiplex PCR, and TCRdb's table has in-frame clones only and misses some. Here the sample spans approximately 360,000 clones, around an eighth being singletons. The chain has TRBV5-4 and TRBJ2-2; D gene unclear. The receptor was derived from a woman between 18 and 29 years old with type 1 diabetes. Input material: naive CD4+ T cells from blood. The CDR3 loop is CASSPVTGELFF. DNA for the CDR3: TGTGCCAGCAGCCCCGTCACCGGGGAGCTGTTTTTT.